This T cell receptor (beta chain) was recorded in a study of glioma-infiltrating T cells. There are many counts of this clonotype. Trimming cost V 5 bases and J 5 bases, with 15 bases left between them. The CDR3 is 14 residues long. Germline CDR1 and CDR2: MNHNS and SASEGT. The iRepertoire nested amplicon-rescue multiplex PCR amplified TCR alpha and beta CDR3s from RNA. TCRdb reprocessed the multiplex PCR reads with MiXCR, giving one entry per CDR3 protein. The top ten hold roughly two fifths of the sample, which has tens of thousands of distinct CDR3 sequences, approximately 39% seen once. The clonotype was recovered from a human donor with low-grade glioma or glioblastoma, undergoing nonglioma brain surgery, or in good health (not recorded which). V is TRBV6-1 and J is TRBJ2-5; D may correspond to TRBD1 or TRBD2 (6 bases each). Sequenced sample: glioma tissue, nonneoplastic brain tissue, or PBMCs (not recorded which). The CDR3 is CASSSTGAGETQYF. As DNA, the CDR3 is TGTGCCAGCAGTTCCACGGGGGCGGGGGAGACCCAGTACTTC.